Listed here is a single TCR beta chain. The sample belongs to a study of OX40 agonist ivuxolimab in advanced cancers. Using immunoSEQ multiplex PCR, the repertoire was profiled, and TCRdb retains in-frame clones only, with some absent. The table shows 25,000 to 35,000 clones, with 60% to 85% occurring only once. Germline lookup yields CDR1 GTSNPN and CDR2 SVGIG (reference sequence). V was cut by 1 base and J by 8 bases, with 11 bases left in between. The CDR3 has 13 amino acids. The sequencing here drew on CD4+ or CD8+ T cells sorted from blood, taken in a trial of the OX40 agonist ivuxolimab. The chain has TRBV30 and TRBJ1-4; D gene uncertain. This sequence was found in an adult with an advanced solid tumor such as melanoma, head and neck, liver or kidney cancer. CDR3 bases: TGTGCCTGGAGTGGGGCAGGCGCGGAAAAACTGTTTTTT. This gives the protein CAWSGAGAEKLFF.